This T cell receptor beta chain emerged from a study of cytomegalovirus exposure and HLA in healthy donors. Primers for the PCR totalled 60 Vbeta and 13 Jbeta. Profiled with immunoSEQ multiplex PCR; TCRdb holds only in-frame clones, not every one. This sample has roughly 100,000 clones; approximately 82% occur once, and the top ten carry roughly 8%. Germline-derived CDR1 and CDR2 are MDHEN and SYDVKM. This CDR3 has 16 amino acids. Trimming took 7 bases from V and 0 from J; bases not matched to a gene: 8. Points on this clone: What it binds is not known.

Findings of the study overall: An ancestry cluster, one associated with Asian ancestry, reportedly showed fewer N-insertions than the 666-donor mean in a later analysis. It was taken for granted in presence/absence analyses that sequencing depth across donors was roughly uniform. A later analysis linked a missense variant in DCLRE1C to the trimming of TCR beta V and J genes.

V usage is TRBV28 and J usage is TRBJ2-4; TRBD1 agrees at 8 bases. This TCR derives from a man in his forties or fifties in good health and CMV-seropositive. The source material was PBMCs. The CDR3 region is CASTQQGAVAKNIQYF. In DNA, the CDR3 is TGTGCCAGCACCCAGCAGGGGGCAGTAGCCAAAAACATTCAGTACTTC.